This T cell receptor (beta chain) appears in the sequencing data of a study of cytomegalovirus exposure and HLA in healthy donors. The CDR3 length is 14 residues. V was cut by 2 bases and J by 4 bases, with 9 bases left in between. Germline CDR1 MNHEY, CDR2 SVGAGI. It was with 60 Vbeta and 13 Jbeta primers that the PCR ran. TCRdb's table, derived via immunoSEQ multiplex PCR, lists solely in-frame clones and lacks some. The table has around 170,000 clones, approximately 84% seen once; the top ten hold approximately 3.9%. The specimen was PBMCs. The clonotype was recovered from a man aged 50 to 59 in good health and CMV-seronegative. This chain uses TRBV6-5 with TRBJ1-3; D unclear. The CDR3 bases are TGTGCCAGCAGTTACACATCATGGGGAAACACCATATATTTT. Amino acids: CASSYTSWGNTIYF.